Described below is a single TCR beta chain sequence and its context. With 5 bases clipped from V and 7 bases from J, the junction kept 10 bases outside the gene matches. CDR3 size: 15 residues. Germline V lookup: CDR1 LGHDT, CDR2 YNNKEL (reference sequence). Original processing methods: Scientists estimated how many nucleated cells there were by amplifying reference gene primers. Libraries were prepared by immunoSEQ multiplex PCR; TCRdb keeps only in-frame clonotypes and omits some of them. V, J and clone size reflect that table, while D and trimming were determined from the DNA. Among 120,000 or so clones listed, around 88% were seen once. The sample comes from a study of blood T cell repertoires in COVID-19. Across the whole study: Samples of COVID-19 (acute and convalescent) were obtained from the United States, Italy and Spain. From T cells, B-cell-depleted T cells, or PBMCs came the material, which was cDNA or gDNA.

This chain joins TRBV3-1 (or the pseudogene TRBV3-2) and TRBJ2-5, with 10 bases that match TRBD1. The clonotype comes from a woman in her forties or fifties with active or convalescent COVID-19. The material sequenced was peripheral blood. CDR3 coding DNA: TGTGCCAGCAGCACACCTCGGACAGGGGGGGGGACCCAGTACTTC. Protein: CASSTPRTGGGTQYF.